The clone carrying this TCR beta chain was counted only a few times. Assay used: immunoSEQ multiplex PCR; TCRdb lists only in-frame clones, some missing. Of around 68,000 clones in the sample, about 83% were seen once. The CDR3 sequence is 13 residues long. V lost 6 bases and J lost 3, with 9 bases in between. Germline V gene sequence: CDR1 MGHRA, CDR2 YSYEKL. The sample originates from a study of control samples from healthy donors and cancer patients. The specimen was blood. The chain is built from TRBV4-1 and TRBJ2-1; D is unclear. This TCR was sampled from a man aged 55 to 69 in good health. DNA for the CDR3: TGCGCCAGCAGTTGGGCGAGCTACAATGAGCAGTTCTTC. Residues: CASSWASYNEQFF.